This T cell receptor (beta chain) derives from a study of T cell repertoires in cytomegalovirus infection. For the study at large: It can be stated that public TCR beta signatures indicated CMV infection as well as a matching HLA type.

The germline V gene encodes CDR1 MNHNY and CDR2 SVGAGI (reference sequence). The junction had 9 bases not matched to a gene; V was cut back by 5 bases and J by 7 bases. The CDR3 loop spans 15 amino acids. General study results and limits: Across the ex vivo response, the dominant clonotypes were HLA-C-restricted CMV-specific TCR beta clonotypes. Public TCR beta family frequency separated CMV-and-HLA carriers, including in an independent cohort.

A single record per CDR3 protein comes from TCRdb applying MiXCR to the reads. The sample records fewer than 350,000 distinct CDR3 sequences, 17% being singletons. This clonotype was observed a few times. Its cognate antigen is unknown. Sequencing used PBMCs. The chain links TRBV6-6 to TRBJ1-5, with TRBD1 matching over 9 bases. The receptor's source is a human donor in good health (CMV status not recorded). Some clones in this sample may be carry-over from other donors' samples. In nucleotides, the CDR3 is TGTGCCAGCAGTACCGGGACAGGGAGAGGACAGCCCCAGCATTTT. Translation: CASSTGTGRGQPQHF.